Below, 20 T cell receptor beta chains from the same sample are listed, as sequenced in a study of cytomegalovirus exposure and HLA in healthy donors. The data were produced by immunoSEQ multiplex PCR, yet TCRdb's version contains in-frame clones alone and is incomplete. The sample has 150,000 or so clones, around 86% seen once. Sequencing input: PBMCs. These receptors all come from a man younger than 35 in good health and CMV-seropositive.

The V gene is TRBV6-7, the J gene TRBJ1-2; D is perhaps TRBD1 (6 bases). TRBV6-7 is sorted into the ORF group, with uncertain function. V lost 6 bases and J lost 5, with 16 bases in between. This CDR3 contains 14 residues. The CDR3 nucleotides are TGTGCCAGCAGAGGGAGGGAGGGACATTATGGCTACACCTTC. This codes for CASRGREGHYGYTF.

The chain has TRBV28 and TRBJ1-1, with 11 bases lining up with TRBD1. The CDR3 sequence is 15 residues long. Germline assignment: CDR1 MDHEN and CDR2 SYDVKM. V shed 5 bases, J shed 9 bases, and the junction held 11 bases outside the gene matches. CDR3 protein: CASSPPGQGARKAFF. The DNA of the CDR3 is TGTGCCAGCAGTCCCCCAGGACAGGGGGCAAGGAAAGCTTTCTTT. Full variable domain (missing parts from reference TRBV28 and TRBJ1-1): DVKVTQSSRYLVKRTGEKVFLECVQDMDHENMFWYRQDPGLGLRLIYFSYDVKMKEKGDIPEGYSVSREKKERFSLILESASTNQTSMYLCASSPPGQGARKAFFGQGTRLTVV.

The V call is TRBV5-6, the J call TRBJ1-6; 7 bases are shared with TRBD1. J was trimmed by 7 bases and V by 4 bases; bases with no gene match: 5. CDR1 and CDR2 from the germline V gene are SGHDT and YYEEEE. This CDR3 contains 14 residues. In DNA form, the CDR3 reads TGTGCCAGCAGCCTTGGGACAGAGAATTCACCCCTCCACTTT. It translates to CASSLGTENSPLHF.

V and J are TRBV5-1 and TRBJ2-5, with a weak D call TRBD2 (6 bases). Germline assignment: CDR1 SGHRS and CDR2 YFSETQ. CDR3 length: 18 amino acids. V shed 0 bases and J shed 2 bases, with 20 bases lying between them. CDR3 sequence (DNA): TGCGCCAGCAGCTTGGTTCTCGCGGGGATGGGTGTGCAAGAGACCCAGTACTTC. It encodes CASSLVLAGMGVQETQYF.

The chain recombines TRBV7-2 with TRBJ2-7, with TRBD1 matching over 9 bases. This CDR3 has 14 amino acids. J gave up 3 bases and V 4 bases, and 4 bases lay outside the gene matches. Germline V gene data show CDR1 as SGHTA and CDR2 as FQGNSA. The CDR3 region is CASSSQGAGYEQYF. The CDR3 region has the DNA TGTGCCAGCAGCTCACAGGGGGCTGGCTACGAGCAGTACTTC.

The gene calls are TRBV6-5 and TRBJ2-5; D is unresolved. CDR1 is MNHEY and CDR2 is SVGAGI in the germline V gene. CDR3 length: 13 residues. V lost 0 bases, J lost 6 bases, and 8 bases lay in between. The CDR3 DNA reads as TGTGCCAGCAGTTACTCGCCTACGCAGACCCAGTACTTC. Protein product: CASSYSPTQTQYF.

This clone was observed a few times. The chain has TRBV12-5 and TRBJ2-5; 7 bases map to TRBD2. Trimming removed 3 bases from V and 7 bases from J; junction bases left unmatched: 5. Germline V gene lookup returns CDR1 LGHNT and CDR2 FRNRAP. The CDR3 length is 13 residues. Here the CDR3 reads CASGFGEGRTQYF. The CDR3 DNA sequence: TGTGCTAGTGGTTTTGGGGAGGGCCGGACCCAGTACTTC.

The genes are TRBV6-1 and TRBJ2-1; TRBD2 matches at 11 bases. The CDR3 has 17 amino acids. The trim removed 4 bases at V and 6 bases at J, leaving 11 bases unmatched. The germline V gene has CDR1 MNHNS and CDR2 SASEGT. The CDR3 bases are TGTGCCAGCAGTGTAAACCCGGGACTAGCGGAAAGCAATGAGCAGTTCTTC. It specifies CASSVNPGLAESNEQFF.

This clone has a single count. The rearrangement uses TRBV9 and TRBJ2-5; D remains unclear. The germline CDR1 and CDR2 sequences are SGDLS and YYNGEE. V was trimmed by 3 bases and J by 3 bases, leaving 9 bases between them. The CDR3 has 13 amino acids. The CDR3 nucleotides read TGTGCCAGCAGCGCCTCGCCGGAAGAGACCCAGTACTTC. It specifies CASSASPEETQYF.

This sequence joins TRBV7-2 and TRBJ1-1, with 7 nucleotides matching TRBD1. CDR3 length equals 16 residues. Per germline, CDR1 SGHTA and CDR2 FQGNSA. The V segment lost 3 bases and the J segment 0 bases; nucleotides outside the gene matches: 7. The DNA for the CDR3 is TGTGCCAGCAGCTTCCGGGACAGTACATTGAACACTGAAGCTTTCTTT. Its translation is CASSFRDSTLNTEAFF.

This clone was observed a few times. DNA of the CDR3: TGTGCCAGCTCGGACGGACTCCTCGAGCAGTACTTC. Translated: CASSDGLLEQYF. The chain links TRBV18 to TRBJ2-7, with a tentative D call TRBD2 (5 bases). The ends were cut back, 6 bases at V and 6 bases at J, with 12 bases in the middle. This CDR3 is built from 12 residues. Germline values: CDR1 KGHSH, CDR2 LQKENI.

V gene TRBV7-2 combines with J gene TRBJ2-5, with a possible D match to TRBD2 (6 bases). This CDR3 has 15 amino acids. Trimming cost V 5 bases and J 3 bases, with 16 bases left between them. Germline loops: CDR1 SGHTA, CDR2 FQGNSA. CDR3 protein: CASSLAGVAEETQYF. CDR3 nucleotide sequence: TGTGCCAGCAGCCTGGCCGGGGTAGCGGAAGAGACCCAGTACTTC.

This rearrangement joins TRBV11-2 to TRBJ2-2; 9 positions match TRBD2. This CDR3 comprises 19 residues. V was clipped by 5 bases and J by 7 bases; unmatched bases: 20. Germline assignment: CDR1 SGHAT and CDR2 FQNNGV. CDR3 nucleotide sequence: TGTGCCAGCAGCCCTTATCCTAAGGGGCGGGGGGGCGTCAGCGGGGAGCTGTTTTTT. Its protein product is CASSPYPKGRGGVSGELFF.

J is TRBJ1-1 and V is TRBV7-2, with D tentatively TRBD1 (5 bases). CDR1 SGHTA and CDR2 FQGNSA come from the germline V gene. V was clipped by 4 bases and J by 5 bases, with 26 bases between them. The CDR3 has 18 residues. CDR3 nucleotide sequence: TGTGCCAGCAGCTCGGACATCCGACGTGGAGGGGAGGAGACTGAAGCTTTCTTT. Protein sequence: CASSSDIRRGGEETEAFF.

The chain employs TRBV28 and TRBJ2-7, with D tentatively TRBD1 (5 bases). Germline assignment: CDR1 MDHEN and CDR2 SYDVKM. V lost 5 bases and J 1 base, leaving 9 bases between the germline ends. The CDR3 runs 13 residues. CDR3 bases: TGTGCCAGCAGTCCAGGGTTTTCCTACGAGCAGTACTTC. Amino acid sequence: CASSPGFSYEQYF.

This clone occurred a few times. The chain employs TRBV5-1 and TRBJ1-1, with a tentative D call TRBD1 (5 bases). Trimming cost V 0 bases and J 6 bases, with 9 bases left between them. CDR3 size: 13 residues. CDR1 and CDR2 from the germline V gene are SGHRS and YFSETQ. CDR3 bases: TGCGCCAGCAGCTTGGGGGGGGATTCTGAAGCTTTCTTT. Encoded protein: CASSLGGDSEAFF.

This chain joins TRBV27 and TRBJ2-7, with 8 bases fitting TRBD1. Germline CDR1 and CDR2: MNHEY and SMNVEV (reference sequence). CDR3 length: 13 amino acids. V lost 6 bases to trimming and J lost 5 bases; unmatched junction nucleotides: 6. CDR3 nucleotide sequence: TGTGCCAGCAGCCGACAGGGGTCCCACGAGCAGTACTTC. Translating it yields CASSRQGSHEQYF.

The gene calls are TRBV19 and TRBJ1-3, with D tentatively TRBD1 (5 bases). The CDR3 has 15 amino acids. V was pared by 10 bases and J by 4 bases, with 20 bases between. Germline V gene data show CDR1 as LNHDA and CDR2 as SQIVND (reference sequence). The CDR3 loop is CATTRTGESGNTIYF. The CDR3 nucleotides are TGTGCCACCACCAGAACAGGAGAATCGGGAAACACCATATATTTT. Full variable domain (rest looked up from reference TRBV19 and TRBJ1-3): DGGITQSPKYLFRKEGQNVTLSCEQNLNHDAMYWYRQDPGQGLRLIYYSQIVNDFQKGDIAEGYSVSREKKESFPLTVTSAQKNPTAFYLCATTRTGESGNTIYFGEGSWLTVV.

J is TRBJ2-3 and V is TRBV4-1, with 15 positions matching TRBD2. The germline V gene encodes CDR1 MGHRA and CDR2 YSYEKL. V trimming: 1 base; J trimming: 2 bases; junction bases outside the gene matches: 4. This CDR3 has 18 amino acids. CDR3 residues: CASSQVGTSGGITDTQYF. CDR3 DNA sequence: TGCGCCAGCAGCCAAGTGGGGACTAGCGGGGGGATCACAGATACGCAGTATTTT.

This chain joins TRBV5-1 and TRBJ2-3; 12 bases align to TRBD2. Germline lookup yields CDR1 SGHRS and CDR2 YFSETQ. There are 16 residues in the CDR3. Trimming cost V 4 bases and J 6 bases; bases outside gene matches: 9. The CDR3: CASSPRLAGVMDTQYF. CDR3 bases: TGCGCCAGCAGCCCTAGACTAGCGGGGGTAATGGATACGCAGTATTTT.